This T cell receptor (beta chain) was sequenced in a study of post-analysis software for immune sequencing data. General observations from the study: When patients were compared with controls, four or five TRBV segments were more frequent, TRBV5-6, TRBV5-1 and TRBV20-1 among them. Controls showed significantly higher normalized Chao1 diversity than did multiple sclerosis patients.

cDNA libraries of TCR beta carried unique molecular identifiers. TCRdb itself ran the PCR reads through MiXCR, one entry per CDR3 protein. The sample has hundreds of thousands of distinct CDR3 sequences; 30% are singletons. CDR3 length equals 14 residues. Germline V gene lookup returns CDR1 SNHLY and CDR2 FYNNEI. In the case of this clonotype: What it binds is unknown. One end of the junction does not line up with germline, which may come from a read error.

This chain uses TRBV2 with TRBJ2-3; possibly TRBD2 for D (6 bases). The TCR originated in a girl aged 10-17 years with multiple sclerosis. Sequencing used blood. DNA for the CDR3: TGTGCCAGCAGGGAAGGAGGGGCCACAGATACGCAGTATTTT. Residues: CASREGGATDTQYF.